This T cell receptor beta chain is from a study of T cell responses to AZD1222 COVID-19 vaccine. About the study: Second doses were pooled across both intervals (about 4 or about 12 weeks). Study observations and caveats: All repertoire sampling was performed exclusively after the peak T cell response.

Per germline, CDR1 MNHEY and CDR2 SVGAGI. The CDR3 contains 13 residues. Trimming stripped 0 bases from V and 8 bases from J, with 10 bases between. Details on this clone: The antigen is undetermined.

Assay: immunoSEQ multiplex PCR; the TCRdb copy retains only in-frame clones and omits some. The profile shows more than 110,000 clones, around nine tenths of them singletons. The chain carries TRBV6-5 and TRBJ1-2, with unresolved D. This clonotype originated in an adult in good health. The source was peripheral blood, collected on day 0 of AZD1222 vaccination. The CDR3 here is CASSYSTESGYTF. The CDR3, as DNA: TGTGCCAGCAGTTACTCGACCGAGAGCGGCTACACCTTC.